This entry lists 14 T cell receptor beta chains sequenced from one sample in a study of cytomegalovirus exposure and HLA in healthy donors. Produced via immunoSEQ multiplex PCR; TCRdb's table is partial and in-frame only. Of some 250,000 clones detected, around 90% appear once; the ten largest clones hold under 0.4%. Sequencing input: PBMCs. These receptors came from a woman under 30 in good health and CMV-seronegative.

The chain uses TRBV4-2 and TRBJ2-7; weak D call: TRBD1 (7 bases). Per germline, CDR1 LGHNA and CDR2 YNFKEQ. Deletions cut 0 bases from V and 6 bases from J, with 15 bases between. The CDR3 is 15 amino acids. The DNA of the CDR3 is TGTGCCAGCAGCCAAGATCTGGAGGGGGCGGGCGAGCAGTACTTC. It translates to CASSQDLEGAGEQYF.

The chain combines TRBV4-2 with TRBJ1-3, with D hard to call. The CDR3 extends over 19 amino acids. From germline, CDR1 is LGHNA and CDR2 YNFKEQ. Trimming stripped 0 bases from V and 0 bases from J, with 18 bases between. The CDR3 reads CASSQEALGYGSSGNTIYF. The CDR3 nucleotides are TGTGCCAGCAGCCAAGAAGCGTTGGGGTACGGGAGCTCTGGAAACACCATATATTTT.

In this sample, this clone turned up a few times. V and J are TRBV10-1 and TRBJ2-7; 10 positions match TRBD1. Germline V gives CDR1 WNHNN, CDR2 SYGVQD (reference sequence). V lost 5 bases to trimming and J lost 2 bases; unmatched junction nucleotides: 3. The CDR3 has 14 residues. In DNA form, the CDR3 reads TGCGCCAGCAGTCAAGGGACAGGGGCCTACGAGCAGTACTTC. Amino acid sequence: CASSQGTGAYEQYF.

This clone came up a few times. The chain links TRBV6-5 to TRBJ1-3; unclear D gene. The CDR3 contains 15 residues. V lost 5 bases to trimming and J lost 0 bases, with 11 bases between them. The germline gives CDR1 MNHEY, CDR2 SVGAGI. Written as DNA, the CDR3 is TGTGCCAGCAGTAAACAGCACACCTCTGGAAACACCATATATTTT. It encodes CASSKQHTSGNTIYF.

V gene TRBV27 combines with J gene TRBJ1-5; perhaps TRBD1 as D (5 bases). Germline V gene sequence: CDR1 MNHEY, CDR2 SMNVEV (reference sequence). V lost 0 bases and J 5 bases, leaving 8 bases between the germline ends. CDR3 size: 14 residues. CDR3 amino acids: CASSLSAGYQPQHF. As DNA, the CDR3 is TGTGCCAGCAGTTTATCGGCAGGGTATCAGCCCCAGCATTTT.

This rearrangement joins TRBV9 to TRBJ2-5; 8 bases are a match to TRBD2. V trimming: 0 bases; J trimming: 2 bases; junction bases outside the gene matches: 12. The CDR3 has 18 amino acids. The germline CDR1 and CDR2 sequences are SGDLS and YYNGEE. Here the CDR3 DNA reads TGTGCCAGCAGCGTAGCTCCGGTATCGGGGGGGTGGCAAGAGACCCAGTACTTC. Its protein product is CASSVAPVSGGWQETQYF.

The chain links TRBV16 to TRBJ2-1; D uncertain. Germline V gives CDR1 KGHSY, CDR2 FQNENV. This CDR3 is 13 amino acids long. V lost 0 bases and J lost 7, with 7 bases in between. Written as DNA, the CDR3 is TGTGCCAGCAGCCAATCTGGTCTAAATGAGCAGTTCTTC. Encoded protein: CASSQSGLNEQFF.

The chain has TRBV6-5 and TRBJ1-2; 7 bases are shared with TRBD1. The CDR3 totals 15 residues. Germline V CDR1 and CDR2: MNHEY, SVGAGI. Trimming took 6 bases from V and 2 from J; bases not matched to a gene: 9. Here the CDR3 reads CASRPRDRVNYGYTF. The CDR3 region has the DNA TGTGCCAGCAGACCTCGTGACAGGGTAAACTATGGCTACACCTTC.

The chain joins TRBV2 to TRBJ2-5, with TRBD2 as a possible D gene (6 bases). Germline V gene sequence: CDR1 SNHLY, CDR2 FYNNEI. This CDR3 spans 15 amino acids. V was cut by 4 bases and J by 1 base, with 13 bases left in between. The CDR3 DNA reads TGTGCCAGCAGTGGGGGGGTCAGAGTCCAAGAGACCCAGTACTTC. This gives the protein CASSGGVRVQETQYF.

The V and J genes are TRBV27 and TRBJ2-3, with a possible D match to TRBD1 (7 bases). V was cut by 8 bases and J by 2 bases, with 20 bases left in between. The CDR3 spans 16 residues. Germline assignment: CDR1 MNHEY and CDR2 SMNVEV (reference sequence). The CDR3 region is CASAEGPGQYTDTQYF. The CDR3 DNA reads as TGTGCCAGCGCGGAGGGCCCGGGACAGTACACAGATACGCAGTATTTT.

CDR3: CASRGSASGGAEVYNEQFF. The CDR3 nucleotides read TGCGCCAGCAGGGGGAGCGCTAGCGGGGGGGCCGAGGTCTACAATGAGCAGTTCTTC. This rearrangement joins TRBV10-2 to TRBJ2-1, with 12 positions matching TRBD2. With 6 bases clipped from V and 3 bases from J, the junction kept 15 bases outside the gene matches. Germline assignment: CDR1 WSHSY and CDR2 SAAADI. The CDR3 has 19 amino acids.

This clone was seen just once. This chain joins TRBV5-1 and TRBJ2-2; D is uncertain. Trimming stripped 0 bases from V and 6 bases from J, with 6 bases between. Germline assignment: CDR1 SGHRS and CDR2 YFSETQ. The CDR3 is 13 residues long. CDR3: CASSLVTAGELFF. The DNA for the CDR3 is TGCGCCAGCAGCTTGGTCACAGCCGGGGAGCTGTTTTTT.

The chain carries TRBV2 and TRBJ1-1; D not resolved. The length of the CDR3 is 11 residues. Germline V gives CDR1 SNHLY, CDR2 FYNNEI. V was clipped by 4 bases and J by 7 bases, with 7 bases between them. CDR3 nucleotide sequence: TGTGCCAGCAGTGTATCAGTTGAAGCTTTCTTT. Protein product: CASSVSVEAFF.

The rearrangement links TRBV5-1 to TRBJ2-1; a weak D match, TRBD1 (7 bases). This CDR3 contains 13 residues. The V gene lost 3 bases and the J gene lost 10 bases, with 14 bases spanning the gap. Germline V gene data show CDR1 as SGHRS and CDR2 as YFSETQ. CDR3 region: CASSWEAGGEQFF. The DNA for the CDR3 is TGCGCCAGCAGCTGGGAGGCAGGGGGAGAGCAGTTCTTC.